This T cell receptor (beta chain) is drawn from a study of T cell changes during pregnancy in multiple sclerosis. Germline trimming cut 6 bases from V and 5 bases from J; bases unmatched to any gene: 10. Germline V gene sequence: CDR1 KGHSH, CDR2 LQKENI. The CDR3 length is 14 residues. The table came from immunoSEQ multiplex PCR; TCRdb's copy has only in-frame clones and leaves some out. This table has 110,000 or so clones, approximately 93% appearing once. The sequence was collected from a female donor with multiple sclerosis, enrolled in a pregnancy study. Sequenced here: peripheral blood, sampled before pregnancy. The chain couples TRBV18 to TRBJ2-7; 7 bases are shared with TRBD1. CDR3 DNA sequence: TGTGCCAGCTCGCCGTCGACAGGGAACCACGAGCAGTACTTC. It encodes CASSPSTGNHEQYF.